These 24 T cell receptor beta chains were sequenced from one sample in a study of untreated major depressive disorder. Method: immunoSEQ multiplex PCR; TCRdb's copy keeps in-frame clones and lacks some. Among 10,000 to 15,000 clones listed, around 90% were seen once. The antigens for these receptors are not known. Study outcomes and limitations: CD4+ T cells from depressed patients used TRBV05-01 (Vbeta 5.1) more often than controls.

Sequenced: CD4+ T cells from PBMCs. The origin of the receptors is a woman aged 25 to 39 with major depressive disorder.

The V and J genes are TRBV27 and TRBJ1-5; D not resolved. Germline V gene sequence: CDR1 MNHEY, CDR2 SMNVEV (reference sequence). The CDR3 has 15 residues. Deletions cut 4 bases from V and 3 bases from J, with 13 bases between. Here the CDR3 DNA reads TGTGCCAGCAGTTCCGGGCTAAAACCCAATCAGCCCCAGCATTTT. Protein product: CASSSGLKPNQPQHF.

The CDR3 DNA follows: TGTGCCAGCTCACATACTTCCGGACAGGGGGCGGGAGAGCAGTACTTC. This encodes CASSHTSGQGAGEQYF. The genes are TRBV18 and TRBJ2-7; the match to TRBD1 covers 11 bases. The CDR3 is 16 residues long. Trimming removed 4 bases from V and 7 bases from J; junction bases left unmatched: 12. The V gene's germline CDR1 is KGHSH and CDR2 LQKENI.

The chain joins TRBV29-1 to TRBJ1-1; the D gene is possibly TRBD1 (5 bases). The CDR3 is 14 residues long. CDR1 and CDR2 from the germline V gene are SQVTM and ANQGSEA. Trimming took 6 bases from V and 4 from J, leaving 18 bases between them. CDR3 DNA: TGCAGCGTAGATCAGGGTGGGGGGGGCACTGAAGCTTTCTTT. Its translation is CSVDQGGGGTEAFF. The full variable domain, rest sourced from reference TRBV29-1 and TRBJ1-1, is SAVISQKPSRDICQRGTSLTIQCQVDSQVTMMFWYRQQPGQSLTLIATANQGSEATYESGFVIDKFPISRPNLTFSTLTVSNMSPEDSSIYLCSVDQGGGGTEAFFGQGTRLTVV.

This clone was counted once. The chain couples TRBV4-3 to TRBJ2-1; 14 bases line up with TRBD2. Trimming at V came to 0 bases and at J to 3 bases, leaving 4 bases not matched to a gene. CDR3 size: 18 residues. Germline loops: CDR1 LGHNA, CDR2 YSLEER. The DNA for the CDR3 is TGCGCCAGCAGCCAAGAACCAGGGACTAGCGGGAGCTACAATGAGCAGTTCTTC. Protein sequence: CASSQEPGTSGSYNEQFF.

The chain recombines TRBV7-2 with TRBJ1-2; TRBD1 agrees at 11 bases. CDR1 SGHTA and CDR2 FQGNSA come from the germline V gene. This CDR3 has 14 amino acids. Trimming took 5 bases from V and 4 from J; bases not matched to a gene: 3. CDR3 in amino acids: CASSPDRGPYGYTF. CDR3 DNA: TGTGCCAGCAGCCCGGACAGGGGGCCCTATGGCTACACCTTC.

The chain links TRBV19 to TRBJ1-3; TRBD1 aligns across 7 bases. Trimming cost V 6 bases and J 0 bases; bases outside gene matches: 5. Germline V CDR1 and CDR2: LNHDA, SQIVND (reference sequence). The CDR3 runs to 15 residues. The CDR3, as DNA: TGTGCCAGTAGCCCCGGGACAGTCTCTGGAAACACCATATATTTT. Translated: CASSPGTVSGNTIYF. Drawing the rest from reference TRBV19 and TRBJ1-3, the complete variable domain is DGGITQSPKYLFRKEGQNVTLSCEQNLNHDAMYWYRQDPGQGLRLIYYSQIVNDFQKGDIAEGYSVSREKKESFPLTVTSAQKNPTAFYLCASSPGTVSGNTIYFGEGSWLTVV.

The chain has TRBV2 and TRBJ1-5; TRBD1 might be the D (5 bases). V was shortened by 3 bases and J by 0 bases, with 9 bases between the two germline ends. Germline values: CDR1 SNHLY, CDR2 FYNNEI. CDR3 length: 15 amino acids. The DNA of the CDR3 is TGTGCCAGCAGTGAGTGGGGGGTTAGCAATCAGCCCCAGCATTTT. It translates to CASSEWGVSNQPQHF.

The gene calls are TRBV29-1 and TRBJ1-2; no firm D call. The CDR3 sequence is 12 residues long. The V gene lost 6 bases and the J gene lost 2 bases, with 10 bases spanning the gap. The germline V gene has CDR1 SQVTM and CDR2 ANQGSEA. CDR3 DNA: TGCAGCGTCTCTGCCGGGAACTATGGCTACACCTTC. Translating gives CSVSAGNYGYTF.

The chain has TRBV19 and TRBJ1-5, with a tentative D call TRBD1 (6 bases). The germline V and J ends were trimmed by 2 bases and 0 bases, with 14 bases remaining between them. CDR3 length equals 17 residues. Looked up from germline, CDR1 is LNHDA and CDR2 is SQIVND (reference sequence). Written as DNA, the CDR3 is TGTGCCAGTAGTATAACGCGGACAGCGTATAGCAATCAGCCCCAGCATTTT. This translates into CASSITRTAYSNQPQHF. Based on the CDR3 plus reference TRBV19 and TRBJ1-5, the full variable domain is DGGITQSPKYLFRKEGQNVTLSCEQNLNHDAMYWYRQDPGQGLRLIYYSQIVNDFQKGDIAEGYSVSREKKESFPLTVTSAQKNPTAFYLCASSITRTAYSNQPQHFGDGTRLSIL.

The DNA of the CDR3 is TGTGCCAGCAGCGTATACCCGACAGGTTCCACTGAAGCTTTCTTT. This sequence encodes CASSVYPTGSTEAFF. This chain joins TRBV9 and TRBJ1-1, with a tentative D call TRBD1 (6 bases). In germline, CDR1 is SGDLS, CDR2 YYNGEE. The CDR3 length is 15 residues. The V end was cut by 1 base, the J end by 4 bases, with 14 bases between.

The table lists this clone with a count of one. The chain is built from TRBV6-6 and TRBJ1-2; D not certain. Trimming removed 2 bases at V and 9 bases at J, with 7 bases between. Germline CDR1 is MNHNY and CDR2 is SVGAGI (reference sequence). The CDR3 spans 11 residues. The CDR3 DNA sequence: TGTGCCAGCAGTTACCAGTTTCGCTACACCTTC. It codes for CASSYQFRYTF.

This rearrangement joins TRBV21-1 to TRBJ1-1; whether TRBD1, the table's D call, matches the DNA was not checked. TRBV21-1 is a known pseudogene. CDR3 length: 17 residues. The CDR3 nucleotides are TGTGCCAGCAGCAAAGACTCCAGGGGCCACCTGAGGACTGAAGCTTTCTTT. It translates to CASSKDSRGHLRTEAFF.

This clone occurred a few times. V and J are TRBV29-1 and TRBJ1-2, with 9 nucleotides matching TRBD1. The V gene end was trimmed by 6 bases and the J gene end by 3 bases; junction bases not matched to a gene: 2. CDR1 SQVTM and CDR2 ANQGSEA come from the germline V gene. This CDR3 spans 12 amino acids. This chain's CDR3 is CSVRTGDYGYTF. CDR3 nucleotides: TGCAGCGTGAGGACAGGGGACTATGGCTACACCTTC.

The genes are TRBV29-1 and TRBJ2-1; 12 bases line up with TRBD2. Losses at the gene ends were 6 bases for V and 1 base for J; bases not matched to a gene: 4. Germline V lookup: CDR1 SQVTM, CDR2 ANQGSEA. This CDR3 is 15 amino acids long. The CDR3 region is CSVPGLAGSYNEQFF. The CDR3 DNA is TGCAGCGTCCCTGGACTAGCGGGATCCTACAATGAGCAGTTCTTC.

This clone was seen just once. This chain uses TRBV2 with TRBJ2-5, with D uncertain. Trimming cost V 3 bases and J 0 bases, with 2 bases left between them. Germline lookup yields CDR1 SNHLY and CDR2 FYNNEI. The CDR3 runs to 12 residues. CDR3 residues: CASSEYQETQYF. The CDR3 bases are TGTGCCAGCAGTGAGTACCAAGAGACCCAGTACTTC.

The genes are TRBV28 and TRBJ1-3, with a possible D match to TRBD1 (5 bases). Trimming shortened V by 3 bases and J by 1 base, and 7 bases separated the two germline ends. This CDR3 region has 14 residues. Germline lookup yields CDR1 MDHEN and CDR2 SYDVKM. This chain's CDR3 is CASSFPGSGNTIYF. The CDR3 region has the DNA TGTGCCAGCAGTTTTCCAGGGTCTGGAAACACCATATATTTT.

This clone was counted only a few times. This chain links TRBV30 with TRBJ2-7; possible D gene TRBD2, 5 bases. V was pared by 2 bases and J by 2 bases, with 10 bases between. Germline V gene data show CDR1 as GTSNPN and CDR2 as SVGIG (reference sequence). The length of the CDR3 is 13 residues. CDR3 nucleotide sequence: TGTGCCTGGAGTTTGGAGAGGGCCTACGAGCAGTACTTC. It translates to CAWSLERAYEQYF.

The chain uses TRBV27 and TRBJ1-2; D unresolved. With 0 bases removed from V and 3 bases from J, the gap between germline ends came to 8 bases. Germline CDR1 is MNHEY and CDR2 is SMNVEV (reference sequence). The CDR3 runs to 14 residues. CDR3 protein: CASSLSTDYYGYTF. In DNA form, the CDR3 reads TGTGCCAGCAGTTTATCAACAGACTACTATGGCTACACCTTC.

This chain uses TRBV2 with TRBJ1-2, with a tentative D call TRBD1 (5 bases). Looked up from germline, CDR1 is SNHLY and CDR2 is FYNNEI. V shed 1 base and J shed 5 bases, with 5 bases lying between them. This CDR3 is 12 amino acids long. The CDR3 nucleotides read TGTGCCAGCAGTGAAGAGGGGTATGGCTACACCTTC. Translating gives CASSEEGYGYTF. Full variable domain (remainder filled in from reference TRBV2 and TRBJ1-2): EPEVTQTPSHQVTQMGQEVILRCVPISNHLYFYWYRQILGQKVEFLVSFYNNEISEKSEIFDDQFSVERPDGSNFTLKIRSTKLEDSAMYFCASSEEGYGYTFGSGTRLTVV.

This clone was seen once. The chain links TRBV6-1 to TRBJ1-1; unclear D gene. CDR1 and CDR2 (germline): MNHNS, SASEGT. Trimming removed 2 bases from V and 7 bases from J, with 20 bases in between. The CDR3 sequence is 16 residues long. The CDR3 here is CASSERPFSAFNEAFF. Here the CDR3 DNA reads TGTGCCAGCAGTGAACGCCCGTTTTCCGCATTCAATGAAGCTTTCTTT.

The chain links TRBV30 to TRBJ1-2; D is unclear. CDR1 and CDR2 (germline): GTSNPN, SVGIG (reference sequence). Trimming stripped 4 bases from V and 6 bases from J, with 24 bases between. The CDR3 is made up of 16 amino acids. The CDR3 protein is CAWTLTALGPRDGYTF. CDR3 DNA: TGTGCCTGGACGCTTACAGCCCTCGGGCCCCGGGATGGCTACACCTTC.

The CDR3 loop reads CASRADTDTQYF. The CDR3 bases are TGTGCCAGCCGGGCAGACACAGATACGCAGTATTTT. This chain connects TRBV2 to TRBJ2-3; D is unresolved. The CDR3 has 12 residues. Germline V gives CDR1 SNHLY, CDR2 FYNNEI. V was shortened by 8 bases and J by 2 bases, with 8 bases between the two germline ends.

V and J are TRBV4-3 and TRBJ2-1; 10 bases agree with TRBD1. Germline V CDR1 and CDR2: LGHNA, YSLEER. After removal of 4 bases from V and 4 bases from J, the junction contained 7 bases not matched to a gene. The CDR3 loop spans 16 amino acids. CDR3 coding DNA: TGCGCCAGCAGCCTGCAACCGGGACAGGGGTACAATGAGCAGTTCTTC. Residues: CASSLQPGQGYNEQFF.

The chain uses TRBV11-3 and TRBJ2-3, with D possibly being TRBD1 (5 bases). The CDR3 totals 15 residues. The germline CDR1 and CDR2 sequences are SGHNT and YENEEA. V was pared by 5 bases and J by 1 base, with 13 bases between. In DNA form, the CDR3 reads TGTGCCAGCAGCCTCGCCAGGGTGGGCACAGATACGCAGTATTTT. Translation: CASSLARVGTDTQYF.